These 13 T cell receptor beta chains were sequenced from one sample in a study of identifying expanded T cells in peripheral blood. Sequencing was performed with immunoSEQ multiplex PCR; in TCRdb, only in-frame clones are kept and a portion is missing. This table holds about 90,000 clones, 70% to 90% found once. Sequenced input: blood. These receptors came from a person aged 18 to 75 in good health.

The genes are TRBV6-6 and TRBJ2-7; D unresolved. V was clipped by 5 bases and J by 5 bases, with 13 bases between them. Germline CDR1 MNHNY, CDR2 SVGAGI (reference sequence). The CDR3 is made up of 13 amino acids. In DNA form, the CDR3 reads TGTGCCAGCAGTACACGGACGGCCGACGAGCAGTACTTC. Translating gives CASSTRTADEQYF.

J is TRBJ2-2 and V is TRBV2; 10 bases line up with TRBD2. Germline V gives CDR1 SNHLY, CDR2 FYNNEI. The ends lost 4 bases at V and 7 bases at J; junction bases unmatched: 9. This CDR3 has 16 residues. CDR3 amino acids: CASSARAGGPSGELFF. Written as DNA, the CDR3 is TGTGCCAGCAGTGCACGAGCGGGGGGGCCAAGCGGGGAGCTGTTTTTT.

V and J are TRBV6-5 and TRBJ1-1; 7 nucleotides match TRBD1. The germline gives CDR1 MNHEY, CDR2 SVGAGI. There are 14 residues in the CDR3. V shed 5 bases and J 4 bases; nucleotides not matched to a gene: 7. CDR3 in amino acids: CASSRYRDSTEAFF. In DNA, the CDR3 is TGTGCCAGCAGTAGGTACAGGGACAGCACTGAAGCTTTCTTT.

The chain couples TRBV19 to TRBJ1-4; 8 positions match TRBD1. Trimming cost V 7 bases and J 5 bases; bases outside gene matches: 9. CDR1 is LNHDA, CDR2 SQIVND, per germline (reference sequence). The CDR3 extends over 15 amino acids. The CDR3 DNA follows: TGTGCCAGTACCCCCCTCGGACAGGGAAATGAAAAACTGTTTTTT. It encodes CASTPLGQGNEKLFF.

The V gene is TRBV7-9, the J gene TRBJ1-2; no definite D call. This CDR3 comprises 13 residues. Germline lookup yields CDR1 SEHNR and CDR2 FQNEAQ (reference sequence). With 5 bases removed from V and 8 bases from J, the gap between germline ends came to 15 bases. CDR3 bases: TGTGCCAGCAGCCGGGCCTCTTTGGGGGGCTACACCTTC. This codes for CASSRASLGGYTF. Filled out from reference TRBV7-9 and TRBJ1-2, the complete variable domain reads DTGVSQNPRHKITKRGQNVTFRCDPISEHNRLYWYRQTLGQGPEFLTYFQNEAQLEKSRLLSDRFSAERPKGSFSTLEIQRTEQGDSAMYLCASSRASLGGYTFGSGTRLTVV.

The chain is built from TRBV5-1 and TRBJ2-7; tentatively, D is TRBD2 (5 bases). The ends were cut back, 2 bases at V and 0 bases at J, with 6 bases in the middle. CDR3 length: 13 residues. Germline values: CDR1 SGHRS, CDR2 YFSETQ. The CDR3 here is CASSLGSSYEQYF. The CDR3 nucleotides are TGCGCCAGCAGCTTAGGGAGCTCCTACGAGCAGTACTTC.

This clone was picked up many times. The chain links TRBV11-3 to TRBJ2-7, with 13 bases fitting TRBD2. The junction had 1 base not matched to a gene; V was cut back by 4 bases and J by 4 bases. The length of the CDR3 is 14 residues. CDR1 and CDR2 (germline): SGHNT, YENEEA. The CDR3 here is CASSWTSGGYEQYF. The CDR3 DNA sequence: TGTGCCAGCAGCTGGACTAGCGGGGGATACGAGCAGTACTTC. Full variable domain (missing parts from reference TRBV11-3 and TRBJ2-7): EAGVVQSPRYKIIEKKQPVAFWCNPISGHNTLYWYLQNLGQGPELLIRYENEEAVDDSQLPKDRFSAERLKGVDSTLKIQPAELGDSAVYLCASSWTSGGYEQYFGPGTRLTVT.

This chain uses TRBV19 with TRBJ2-3; possible D gene TRBD1, 5 bases. From germline, CDR1 is LNHDA and CDR2 SQIVND (reference sequence). This CDR3 has 12 residues. The V end was cut by 3 bases, the J end by 4 bases, with 5 bases between. The CDR3 DNA sequence: TGTGCCAGTAGTATGGGGCCAGATACGCAGTATTTT. Its translation is CASSMGPDTQYF.

The chain employs TRBV19 and TRBJ1-6, with 7 bases matching TRBD1. This CDR3 spans 14 amino acids. In germline, CDR1 is LNHDA, CDR2 SQIVND (reference sequence). The ends lost 11 bases at V and 7 bases at J; junction bases unmatched: 11. DNA for the CDR3: TGTGCCTCGAACCGGGACAGTATGAATTCACCCCTCCACTTT. This sequence encodes CASNRDSMNSPLHF.

The rearrangement links TRBV19 to TRBJ1-5; 8 nucleotides align to TRBD1. J gave up 6 bases and V 8 bases, and 9 bases lay outside the gene matches. Germline-derived CDR1 and CDR2 are LNHDA and SQIVND (reference sequence). The CDR3 loop spans 14 amino acids. The CDR3 here is CASSPDRVGQPQHF. In DNA form, the CDR3 reads TGTGCCAGTTCCCCGGACAGGGTGGGTCAGCCCCAGCATTTT.

Written as DNA, the CDR3 is TGTGCCAGCAGTGAAGACAGGGGCTACTATGGCTACACCTTC. This sequence encodes CASSEDRGYYGYTF. J is TRBJ1-2 and V is TRBV6-1, with 7 bases lining up with TRBD1. V shed 1 base and J 3 bases; nucleotides not matched to a gene: 2. The CDR3 covers 14 residues. CDR1 is MNHNS, CDR2 SASEGT, per germline.

The chain links TRBV30 to TRBJ1-3, with 7 bases matching TRBD1. The CDR3 runs 16 residues. Germline lookup yields CDR1 GTSNPN and CDR2 SVGIG (reference sequence). V trimming: 1 base; J trimming: 1 base; junction bases outside the gene matches: 7. CDR3 bases: TGTGCCTGGAGTGGGGGGACAGAACCTTCTGGAAACACCATATATTTT. Translating gives CAWSGGTEPSGNTIYF. The variable domain in full, completed from reference TRBV30 and TRBJ1-3, reads SQTIHQWPATLVQPVGSPLSLECTVEGTSNPNLYWYRQAAGRGLQLLFYSVGIGQISSEVPQNLSASRPQDRQFILSSKKLLLSDSGFYLCAWSGGTEPSGNTIYFGEGSWLTVV.

The chain combines TRBV10-3 with TRBJ1-1, with D hard to call. The length of the CDR3 is 12 residues. Germline V gene lookup returns CDR1 ENHRY and CDR2 SYGVKD. V was trimmed by 4 bases and J by 4 bases, leaving 7 bases between them. CDR3 loop: CAISAGGTEAFF. The CDR3 bases are TGTGCCATCAGTGCGGGAGGCACTGAAGCTTTCTTT.